These 26 T cell receptor beta chains came from one sample sequenced in a study of tumor-infiltrating lymphocytes in primary liver carcinoma. TCR beta cDNA was reverse-transcribed from 450 to 500 ng of total RNA. The reaction used a constant-region primer and ProtoScript II reverse transcriptase. For TCR beta, libraries were produced by three nested multiplex PCR rounds using slightly modified ARM-PCR. Investigators reported that the first two PCR rounds, at roughly 10 cycles each, used TRBV1-TRBV30 forward primers with a C-beta reverse primer. TCRdb re-analysed the multiplex PCR reads in MiXCR, keeping a single row per CDR3 protein. The repertoire holds roughly 330,000 distinct CDR3 sequences, with roughly 61% as singletons. The study extracted blood RNA from unsorted whole blood and also extracted germline DNA. Source material: peripheral blood. These receptors all come from a man aged 40-49 years with primary liver carcinoma and hepatitis B virus infection.

This clonotype was counted between two and nine times. A single base separates this from a much larger clone, so it may be a read error. V is TRBV6-6 and J is TRBJ2-7; 9 bases line up with TRBD2. Germline CDR1 reads MNHNY; CDR2 reads SVGAGI (reference sequence). The CDR3 is made up of 13 amino acids. CDR3 region: CASSSGTSYEHYF. CDR3 in DNA: TGTGCCAGCAGCAGCGGGACTAGCTACGAGCATTACTTC.

This clonotype was found a few times. A clone one base away is much larger, so this may be a read error. The rearrangement links TRBV6-2 or TRBV6-3 to TRBJ2-1; 11 positions agree with TRBD2. The CDR3 sequence is 16 residues long. Germline V lookup: CDR1 MNHEY, CDR2 SVGEGT. V gave up 0 bases and J gave up 5 bases; unmatched junction bases: 3. In DNA, the CDR3 is TGTGCCAGCAGTTACTCCCTACTAGCGGGAGACAATGAGCAGTTCTTC. It encodes CASSYSLLAGDNEQFF.

This chain connects TRBV20-1 to TRBJ2-2; the D is unclear. The CDR3 length is 16 residues. Trimming took 6 bases from V and 0 from J, leaving 17 bases between them. Germline CDR1 DFQATT, CDR2 SNEGSKA (reference sequence). The CDR3 spells CSAVITGLPNTGELFF. In DNA, the CDR3 is TGCAGTGCAGTGATAACGGGCCTGCCGAACACCGGGGAGCTGTTTTTT.

This clonotype was seen a few times. The chain uses TRBV10-1 and TRBJ2-1; D remains ambiguous. Germline V gene data show CDR1 as WNHNN and CDR2 as SYGVQD (reference sequence). Deletions cut 0 bases from V and 10 bases from J, with 13 bases between. The CDR3 has 14 amino acids. This CDR3 is CASSESLATQEQFF. CDR3 DNA sequence: TGCGCCAGCAGTGAGTCGTTGGCTACTCAAGAGCAGTTCTTC.

Details on this clonotype: One end of the junction fails to match germline, which may point to a read error. V gene TRBV11-2 combines with J gene TRBJ2-1, with 12 bases fitting TRBD2. This CDR3 spans 17 amino acids. In germline, CDR1 is SGHAT, CDR2 FQNNGV. CDR3 in amino acids: CANSPTSGRGLHNVQFF. For the CDR3, the DNA is TGTGCCAACAGCCCGACTAGCGGGAGAGGATTACACAATGTGCAGTTCTTC.

The gene calls are TRBV14 and TRBJ2-7; D not resolved. With 5 bases removed from V and 6 bases from J, the gap between germline ends came to 14 bases. CDR3 size: 13 residues. Germline V gives CDR1 SGHDN, CDR2 FVKESK. The CDR3 here is CASSKGPRVEQYF. The CDR3 DNA sequence: TGTGCCAGCAGCAAAGGTCCCCGAGTCGAGCAGTACTTC.

For this clonotype: At one end, the junction sequence differs from germline, possibly due to a read error. V and J are TRBV11-2 and TRBJ2-5, with D tentatively TRBD2 (5 bases). Germline assignment: CDR1 SGHAT and CDR2 FQNNGV. The CDR3 spans 15 residues. The CDR3 protein is CAISLLVRVGEIQYF. The CDR3 coding sequence is TGTGCCATCAGCTTATTAGTGAGGGTCGGAGAGATCCAGTACTTC.

As regards this clonotype: Possible read error: a much larger clone is one base away. The V and J genes are TRBV11-2 and TRBJ2-7; D may match TRBD1 or TRBD2 (5 bases each). V shed 5 bases and J shed 4 bases, with 15 bases lying between them. The germline V gene has CDR1 SGHAT and CDR2 FQNNGV. The CDR3 sequence is 14 residues long. The CDR3 DNA reads TGTGCCAGCAGCCCCGGGGCAGTGGGTTACGAGCAGTACTTC. Protein product: CASSPGAVGYEQYF.

A remark on this clonotype: Compared with germline, one end of the junction differs, possibly owing to a read error. The rearrangement links TRBV28 to TRBJ2-7; D not certain. The CDR3 totals 12 residues. Germline CDR1 MDHEN, CDR2 SYDVKM. The CDR3 DNA reads TGTGCCAGCGGTTTACTACCCTACGAGCAGTACTTC. It specifies CASGLLPYEQYF.

The chain combines TRBV11-2 with TRBJ2-1, with 7 bases identical to TRBD1. The CDR3 is 16 amino acids. J was trimmed by 3 bases and V by 7 bases; bases with no gene match: 12. Germline lookup yields CDR1 SGHAT and CDR2 FQNNGV. CDR3 sequence: CASNSNRDRVYNEQFF. CDR3 in DNA: TGTGCCAGCAACTCAAACCGAGACAGGGTCTACAATGAGCAGTTCTTC.

Many counts were recorded for this clonotype. The chain employs TRBV6-6 and TRBJ2-1, with 7 bases aligning to TRBD1. Trimming took 0 bases from V and 5 from J; bases not matched to a gene: 4. The CDR3 has 15 residues. CDR1 and CDR2 (germline): MNHNY, SVGAGI (reference sequence). Here the CDR3 reads CASSYSGQVNNEQFF. In DNA form, the CDR3 reads TGTGCCAGCAGTTACTCTGGACAGGTGAACAATGAGCAGTTCTTC.

This clonotype came up many times. The CDR3 DNA sequence: TGCGCCAGCAGCCAATTCGGGAGGGATGCAGATACGCAGTATTTT. Translating gives CASSQFGRDADTQYF. This chain connects TRBV4-3 to TRBJ2-3, with 8 bases aligning to TRBD2. This CDR3 is built from 15 residues. Trimming at V came to 2 bases and at J to 4 bases, leaving 5 bases not matched to a gene. Germline CDR1 reads LGHNA; CDR2 reads YSLEER.

This clonotype was observed a handful of times. This chain links TRBV5-5 with TRBJ2-1, with TRBD2 matching over 9 bases. The length of the CDR3 is 17 residues. V lost 1 base, J lost 7 bases, and 12 bases stayed unmatched. In germline, CDR1 is SGHKS, CDR2 YYEKEE (reference sequence). CDR3 in amino acids: CASSLRTGRLAGNEQFF. Here the CDR3 DNA reads TGTGCCAGCAGCTTGCGGACAGGTCGGCTAGCGGGAAATGAGCAGTTCTTC.

A word on this clonotype: Compared with germline, one end of the junction differs, possibly owing to a read error. The V call is TRBV11-1, the J call TRBJ2-5; 7 positions match TRBD1. This CDR3 region has 14 residues. Germline loops: CDR1 SGHAT, CDR2 FQDESV (reference sequence). The CDR3 DNA sequence: TGTGCTAGCAGCATTGGACAGGACCGGGAGACCCAGTACTTC. As protein: CASSIGQDRETQYF.

A single count supports this clonotype. V is TRBV11-2 and J is TRBJ1-5; a possible D gene is TRBD1 (6 bases). CDR1 is SGHAT, CDR2 FQNNGV, per germline. The CDR3 is 15 amino acids. V lost 0 bases, J lost 12 bases, and 18 bases lay in between. The CDR3 sequence is CASSLDRGGNQLQHF. CDR3 DNA: TGTGCCAGCAGCTTAGACAGGGGTGGCAATCAACTCCAGCATTTT.

This clonotype has ten or more counts. The CDR3 DNA reads TGTGCCAGCAGCCTGTCTCCAATCGAAGCTTTCTTT. Protein product: CASSLSPIEAFF. V gene TRBV12-3 or TRBV12-4 combines with J gene TRBJ1-1; D unclear. The CDR3 length is 12 residues. Trimming cost V 6 bases and J 8 bases, with 13 bases left between them.

As regards this clonotype: Given the absence of the conserved phenylalanine or tryptophan at the CDR3 end, a read error is likely. The gene calls are TRBV11-3 and TRBJ2-1; possible D gene TRBD2, 5 bases. Looked up from germline, CDR1 is SGHNT and CDR2 is YENEEA. This CDR3 is built from 14 residues. The ends were cut back, 3 bases at V and 4 bases at J, with 10 bases in the middle. The CDR3: CASSFGIGYNEQFY. Written as DNA, the CDR3 is TGTGCCAGCAGCTTCGGGATAGGATACAATGAGCAGTTCTAC.

This clonotype came up once. Germline and junction disagree at one end, which may indicate a read error. The rearrangement joins TRBV11-2 to TRBJ2-7; 8 nucleotides agree with TRBD2. The CDR3 spans 14 residues. The germline CDR1 and CDR2 sequences are SGHAT and FQNNGV. In DNA form, the CDR3 reads TGTGTCAGCAGCTCCGCGGGAGGCCCCTACGAGCATTACTTC. This sequence encodes CVSSSAGGPYEHYF.

The V gene is TRBV12-3 or TRBV12-4, the J gene TRBJ1-1, with D possibly being TRBD1 (5 bases). The CDR3 extends over 14 amino acids. Trimming stripped 1 base from V and 4 bases from J, with 10 bases between. The CDR3 sequence is CASSLGTWGTEAFF. The DNA for the CDR3 is TGTGCCAGCAGTTTAGGGACATGGGGCACTGAAGCTTTCTTT.

This CDR3 is CASSPPYAGEGETQYF. In DNA, the CDR3 is TGTGCCAGCAGCCCCCCTTATGCGGGAGAGGGTGAGACCCAGTACTTC. This chain uses TRBV14 with TRBJ2-5; 7 bases line up with TRBD2. V lost 4 bases and J lost 5; bases outside the gene matches: 13. CDR3 length: 16 amino acids. Germline assignment: CDR1 SGHDN and CDR2 FVKESK.

About this clonotype itself: A read error is likely, as this CDR3 ends without the conserved phenylalanine or tryptophan. This chain connects TRBV11-2 to TRBJ2-7, with 7 positions matching TRBD1. TRBJ2-1 explains the end of the DNA better; the J call may be wrong. CDR3 length: 15 amino acids. Germline CDR1 reads SGHAT; CDR2 reads FQNNGV. CDR3 protein: CGSSLTGAAHNEQFS. CDR3 nucleotides: TGTGGCAGCAGCTTAACAGGGGCAGCCCACAATGAGCAGTTCTCC.

This clonotype was seen a few times. A clone one base away is much larger, so this may be a read error. The chain couples TRBV4-1 to TRBJ2-7; 8 bases are a match to TRBD1. The CDR3 is 16 residues long. In germline, CDR1 is MGHRA, CDR2 YSYEKL. The CDR3, as DNA: TGCGCCGGCAGCCAAGAAAGACAGGGGATCGGCTACGAGCAGTACTTC. Its translation is CAGSQERQGIGYEQYF.

This clonotype was seen many times. The chain joins TRBV4-2 to TRBJ1-1; D is ambiguous. Germline CDR1 is LGHNA and CDR2 is YNFKEQ. The V end was cut by 0 bases, the J end by 1 base, with 9 bases between. The CDR3 runs 15 residues. CDR3 bases: TGTGCCAGCAGCCAAGAGGCTCAAGAGAACACTGAAGCTTTCTTT. Residues: CASSQEAQENTEAFF.

Details on this clonotype: This may come from a read error, since a much larger clone is one base off. The V call is TRBV6-2 or TRBV6-3, the J call TRBJ2-3; D unresolved. The CDR3 loop spans 14 amino acids. Per the germline V gene, CDR1 is MNHEY and CDR2 is SVGEGT. CDR3 nucleotides: TGTGCCAGCAGTCCGAGGAGCGTCGTAGATATGCAGTATTTT. It yields the protein CASSPRSVVDMQYF.

As to this clonotype: Being one base from a much bigger clone, this may be a read error. The chain recombines TRBV5-4 with TRBJ1-1; D may be TRBD1 (5 bases). This CDR3 is built from 14 residues. The germline V gene encodes CDR1 SGHNT and CDR2 YYREEE (reference sequence). This CDR3 is CACSRDFSNTEAFF. DNA for the CDR3: TGTGCCTGCAGCCGGGACTTTTCGAACACTGAAGCTTTCTTT. Looking up the rest from reference TRBV5-4 and TRBJ1-1 gives the full variable domain: ETGVTQSPTHLIKTRGQQVTLRCSSQSGHNTVSWYQQALGQGPQFIFQYYREEENGRGNFPPRFSGLQFPNYSSELNVNALELDDSALYLCACSRDFSNTEAFFGQGTRLTVV.

This clonotype was detected a few times. CDR3 sequence: CASSAGLATDEQFF. The CDR3 DNA follows: TGTGCCAGCAGCGCGGGACTAGCGACCGATGAGCAGTTCTTC. The chain couples TRBV7-2 to TRBJ2-1; the match to TRBD2 covers 10 bases. Trimming cost V 5 bases and J 8 bases; bases outside gene matches: 6. Per the germline V gene, CDR1 is SGHTA and CDR2 is FQGNSA. CDR3 length: 14 residues.